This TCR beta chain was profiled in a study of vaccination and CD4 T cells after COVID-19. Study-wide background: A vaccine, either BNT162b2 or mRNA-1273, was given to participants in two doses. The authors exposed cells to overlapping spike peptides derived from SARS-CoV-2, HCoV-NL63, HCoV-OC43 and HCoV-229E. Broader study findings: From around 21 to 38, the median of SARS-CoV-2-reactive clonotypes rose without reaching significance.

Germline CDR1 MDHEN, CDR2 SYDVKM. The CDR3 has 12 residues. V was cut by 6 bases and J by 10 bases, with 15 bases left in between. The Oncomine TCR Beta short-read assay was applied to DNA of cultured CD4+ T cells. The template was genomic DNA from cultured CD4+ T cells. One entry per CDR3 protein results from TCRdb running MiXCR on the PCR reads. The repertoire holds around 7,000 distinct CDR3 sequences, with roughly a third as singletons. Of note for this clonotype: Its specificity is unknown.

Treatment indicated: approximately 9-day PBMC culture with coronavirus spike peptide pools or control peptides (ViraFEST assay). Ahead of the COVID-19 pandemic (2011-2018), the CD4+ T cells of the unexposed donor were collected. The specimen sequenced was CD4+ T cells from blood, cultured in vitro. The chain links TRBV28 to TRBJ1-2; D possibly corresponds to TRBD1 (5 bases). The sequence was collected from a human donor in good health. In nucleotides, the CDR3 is TGTGCCAGCAGCATTATCGGCAGGGCCTACACCTTC. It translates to CASSIIGRAYTF.